Described below is a single T cell receptor beta chain sequence and its context. Its matching antigen is unknown. In germline, CDR1 is MNHNS, CDR2 SASEGT. The CDR3 has 13 residues. The ends were cut back, 2 bases at V and 11 bases at J, with 15 bases in the middle. The PCR used 60 Vbeta and 13 Jbeta primers. Method: immunoSEQ multiplex PCR; TCRdb's copy keeps in-frame clones and lacks some. The sample holds roughly 230,000 clones; around 90% are singletons and the top ten take around 1.7%. Healthy donors of bone marrow made up the group. These data belong to a study of cytomegalovirus exposure and HLA in healthy donors. Notes on the study in general: TCR beta chain V- and J-gene trimming was linked, in a later analysis, to a missense variant in DCLRE1C.

This sequence was found in a girl aged 2 to 9 in good health and CMV-seronegative. Sequencing input: PBMCs. V and J are TRBV6-1 and TRBJ2-5, with D possibly being TRBD2 (5 bases). CDR3 DNA sequence: TGTGCCAGCAGTGAAATCGGGCCCGGGGAGCAGTACTTC. Translating it yields CASSEIGPGEQYF.